The 31 T cell receptor beta chains given below trace back to one sample, sequenced in a study of cytomegalovirus exposure and HLA in healthy donors. Researchers ran the PCR with 60 Vbeta and 13 Jbeta primers. Produced via immunoSEQ multiplex PCR; TCRdb's table is partial and in-frame only. The data hold approximately 150,000 clones, with about 80% observed a single time. Sequencing was carried out using PBMCs. The receptors were sampled from a young man in good health and CMV-seropositive.

The rearrangement links TRBV2 to TRBJ1-5; possibly TRBD1 for D (5 bases). Trimming stripped 6 bases from V and 0 bases from J, with 18 bases between. The CDR3 has 17 residues. Germline CDR1 is SNHLY and CDR2 is FYNNEI. The CDR3 protein is CASRRQFASYSNQPQHF. Written as DNA, the CDR3 is TGTGCCAGCAGACGACAGTTCGCCAGTTATAGCAATCAGCCCCAGCATTTT.

As concerns this clone: At one end the junction does not follow the germline gene, possibly because of a read error. The sample contains more than one DNA sequence encoding this CDR3. This chain uses TRBV4-1 with TRBJ2-7; unclear D gene. The germline gives CDR1 MGHRA, CDR2 YSYEKL. There are 14 residues in the CDR3. CDR3 DNA: TGTGCCAGCAGCCAAGTTGCCAGGATCTACGAGCAGTACTTC. It encodes CASSQVARIYEQYF.

This clone was counted between two and nine times. The chain is built from TRBV5-4 and TRBJ1-2, with TRBD1 identical over 8 bases. The CDR3 is 16 residues long. V lost 5 bases, J lost 3 bases, and 12 bases stayed unmatched. Germline V gives CDR1 SGHNT, CDR2 YYREEE (reference sequence). CDR3 amino acids: CASSWGRTGWYYGYTF. The CDR3 DNA is TGTGCCAGCAGTTGGGGCAGGACAGGGTGGTACTATGGCTACACCTTC.

This sequence joins TRBV7-9 and TRBJ1-5; TRBD1 agrees at 12 bases. V gave up 5 bases and J gave up 1 base; unmatched junction bases: 3. The CDR3 has 16 amino acids. The germline V gene has CDR1 SEHNR and CDR2 FQNEAQ (reference sequence). The CDR3 sequence: CASSGTGGGSNQPQHF. The CDR3 coding sequence is TGTGCCAGCAGCGGGACAGGGGGCGGAAGCAATCAGCCCCAGCATTTT.

V is TRBV5-4 and J is TRBJ2-7; D perhaps matches TRBD2 (6 bases). Germline V gene lookup returns CDR1 SGHNT and CDR2 YYREEE (reference sequence). This CDR3 is 14 amino acids long. The V end lost 5 bases, the J end lost 2 bases, and 14 bases lay between the germline ends. Written as DNA, the CDR3 is TGTGCCAGCAGGGATGCGGGACTCGCCTACGAGCAGTACTTC. This translates into CASRDAGLAYEQYF. The entire variable domain, with the rest obtained from reference TRBV5-4 and TRBJ2-7, is as follows: ETGVTQSPTHLIKTRGQQVTLRCSSQSGHNTVSWYQQALGQGPQFIFQYYREEENGRGNFPPRFSGLQFPNYSSELNVNALELDDSALYLCASRDAGLAYEQYFGPGTRLTVT.

This chain connects TRBV4-3 to TRBJ2-1, with 12 bases matching TRBD2. The ends lost 1 base at V and 4 bases at J; junction bases unmatched: 5. Germline lookup yields CDR1 LGHNA and CDR2 YSLEER. This CDR3 has 17 residues. Here the CDR3 DNA reads TGCGCCAGCAGCCAAGGCACTCTAGCGGGGGGGTACAATGAGCAGTTCTTC. Encoded protein: CASSQGTLAGGYNEQFF.

There are a few counts of this clone. The V gene is TRBV27, the J gene TRBJ2-2; D is undetermined. The CDR3 consists of 15 residues. The germline V gene encodes CDR1 MNHEY and CDR2 SMNVEV (reference sequence). The ends were cut back, 4 bases at V and 0 bases at J, with 9 bases in the middle. The DNA for the CDR3 is TGTGCCAGCAGTTATGAGGATCCGAACACCGGGGAGCTGTTTTTT. Its protein product is CASSYEDPNTGELFF.

In its sample, this clone was seen once. This chain uses TRBV5-1 with TRBJ2-2; the D gene is possibly TRBD1 (6 bases). V lost 2 bases and J lost 6, with 11 bases in between. CDR3 length: 14 residues. Germline values: CDR1 SGHRS, CDR2 YFSETQ. CDR3 sequence: CASSLQGIAGELFF. The CDR3 DNA reads TGCGCCAGCAGCTTACAGGGAATTGCCGGGGAGCTGTTTTTT.

This chain uses TRBV5-1 with TRBJ1-6; 9 positions match TRBD1. Trimming removed 4 bases from V and 8 bases from J; junction bases left unmatched: 19. Germline assignment: CDR1 SGHRS and CDR2 YFSETQ. There are 19 residues in the CDR3. In nucleotides, the CDR3 is TGCGCCAGCAGCAAGGAAATAGCTGGGGGACAGGGTGCAGATTCACCCCTCCACTTT. It codes for CASSKEIAGGQGADSPLHF.

The V and J genes are TRBV6-4 and TRBJ1-5, with D uncertain. The CDR3 runs 17 residues. V was cut by 2 bases and J by 0 bases, with 14 bases left in between. Germline CDR1 and CDR2: MRHNA and SNTAGT. CDR3: CASSDGGSYYSNQPQHF. CDR3 coding DNA: TGTGCCAGCAGTGACGGAGGCAGTTATTATAGCAATCAGCCCCAGCATTTT.

The chain carries TRBV6-6 and TRBJ2-1; 9 positions agree with TRBD2. The CDR3 is 15 amino acids. V trimming: 2 bases; J trimming: 6 bases; junction bases outside the gene matches: 5. The germline gives CDR1 MNHNY, CDR2 SVGAGI (reference sequence). The CDR3 region has the DNA TGTGCCAGCAGTTACCGCCTAGCGGGGTCCAATGAGCAGTTCTTC. The encoded protein is CASSYRLAGSNEQFF.

The chain recombines TRBV5-4 with TRBJ2-1; 11 bases line up with TRBD2. The germline V gene encodes CDR1 SGHNT and CDR2 YYREEE (reference sequence). J gave up 5 bases and V 4 bases, and 11 bases lay outside the gene matches. The CDR3 totals 17 residues. CDR3 loop: CASSEGLLAGGDNEQFF. CDR3 DNA sequence: TGTGCCAGCAGCGAAGGGCTTCTAGCGGGGGGCGACAATGAGCAGTTCTTC.

The chain recombines TRBV6-6 with TRBJ1-2; D uncertain. Germline V gene sequence: CDR1 MNHNY, CDR2 SVGAGI (reference sequence). Trimming took off 0 bases at V and 2 bases at J, with 7 bases between the two ends. The CDR3 is 14 residues long. CDR3 sequence reads: CASSYSRGNYGYTF. In nucleotides, the CDR3 is TGTGCCAGCAGTTACTCACGAGGGAACTATGGCTACACCTTC.

J is TRBJ1-5 and V is TRBV28, with TRBD1 as a possible D gene (6 bases). The CDR3 sequence is 14 residues long. The germline V gene has CDR1 MDHEN and CDR2 SYDVKM. Trimming removed 1 base at V and 7 bases at J, with 11 bases between. The CDR3 spells CASSLLQGNQPQHF. CDR3 bases: TGTGCCAGCAGTTTATTGCAGGGGAACCAGCCCCAGCATTTT.

J is TRBJ2-7 and V is TRBV10-3, with 9 bases matching TRBD1. Germline V CDR1 and CDR2: ENHRY, SYGVKD. V lost 3 bases, J lost 6 bases, and 6 bases stayed unmatched. This CDR3 contains 14 residues. CDR3 DNA sequence: TGTGCCATCAGTGAAACGGGACAGGGACCCGAGCAGTACTTC. Translated: CAISETGQGPEQYF.

J is TRBJ2-3 and V is TRBV7-9, with D tentatively TRBD1 (5 bases). Trimming left V 5 bases short and J 2 bases short, with 20 bases between. CDR1 is SEHNR and CDR2 is FQNEAQ in the germline V gene (reference sequence). The CDR3 covers 17 residues. This chain's CDR3 is CASSQTLTVNPTDTQYF. For the CDR3, the DNA is TGTGCCAGCAGCCAGACCTTGACAGTTAACCCCACAGATACGCAGTATTTT.

The genes are TRBV7-2 and TRBJ1-2; D is unclear. V lost 4 bases and J 5 bases, leaving 14 bases between the germline ends. Germline loops: CDR1 SGHTA, CDR2 FQGNSA. This CDR3 is built from 14 residues. The CDR3 loop is CASSYAEGRYGYTF. The CDR3 DNA reads TGTGCCAGCAGCTACGCTGAGGGTCGGTATGGCTACACCTTC.

J is TRBJ2-2 and V is TRBV19; TRBD2 might be the D (5 bases). This CDR3 region has 17 residues. Per germline, CDR1 LNHDA and CDR2 SQIVND (reference sequence). Trimming removed 7 bases at V and 5 bases at J, with 23 bases between. CDR3: CASTTDTFGVGTGELFF. The CDR3 bases are TGTGCCAGTACAACCGATACGTTCGGGGTCGGGACCGGGGAGCTGTTTTTT.

The sample holds a few counts of this clone. J is TRBJ2-3 and V is TRBV25-1; D not certain. Between the trimmed V and J ends, which lost 0 bases and 2 bases, there was a span of 18 bases. The CDR3 contains 18 residues. In germline, CDR1 is MGHDK, CDR2 SYGVNS. CDR3 sequence (DNA): TGTGCCAGCAGTGAATATTCCCCCTCCGGAGCGCTCACAGATACGCAGTATTTT. Translated: CASSEYSPSGALTDTQYF.

A remark on this clone: The junction shows a germline mismatch at one end, possibly a read error. The same CDR3 is also encoded by other DNA sequences in this sample. The V and J genes are TRBV7-9 and TRBJ1-4; 10 positions agree with TRBD1. Germline V CDR1 and CDR2: SEHNR, FQNEAQ (reference sequence). The CDR3 sequence is 14 residues long. This chain's CDR3 is CASSWTGGDEKLFF. In DNA, the CDR3 is TGTGCCAGCAGCTGGACAGGGGGAGATGAAAAACTGTTTTTC.

The V and J genes are TRBV5-1 and TRBJ1-3; D uncertain. The CDR3 length is 14 residues. Germline CDR1 SGHRS, CDR2 YFSETQ. Trimming pared 0 bases from V and 4 bases from J, leaving 8 bases between. The chain's CDR3 is CASSLAVEGNTIYF. For the CDR3, the DNA is TGCGCCAGCAGCTTGGCCGTAGAGGGAAACACCATATATTTT.

The rearrangement links TRBV7-9 to TRBJ2-3; possible D gene TRBD1, 7 bases. V shed 4 bases and J shed 9 bases, with 20 bases lying between them. CDR1 SEHNR and CDR2 FQNEAQ come from the germline V gene (reference sequence). This CDR3 is built from 15 residues. The CDR3 protein is CASSSQGGGLFTQYF. For the CDR3, the DNA is TGTGCCAGCAGCTCGCAGGGGGGCGGCTTATTCACGCAGTATTTT.

The J gene is TRBJ1-1, the V gene TRBV11-3; TRBD1 matches 7 bases. The germline gives CDR1 SGHNT, CDR2 YENEEA. This CDR3 is 15 amino acids long. Trimming at V came to 4 bases and at J to 1 base, leaving 6 bases not matched to a gene. The CDR3 nucleotides read TGTGCCAGCAGCTATCGGGACAGCCAGAACACTGAAGCTTTCTTT. The encoded protein is CASSYRDSQNTEAFF.

The gene calls are TRBV19 and TRBJ1-2; 8 positions match TRBD1. CDR3 length equals 15 residues. Germline V gene sequence: CDR1 LNHDA, CDR2 SQIVND (reference sequence). V was clipped by 5 bases and J by 2 bases; unmatched bases: 7. This CDR3 reads CASSAGQGGNYGYTF. CDR3 coding DNA: TGTGCCAGTAGTGCCGGACAGGGTGGGAACTATGGCTACACCTTC.

V is TRBV28 and J is TRBJ1-5; TRBD1 might be the D (6 bases). The V gene's germline CDR1 is MDHEN and CDR2 SYDVKM. V lost 2 bases, J lost 7 bases, and 12 bases lay in between. The CDR3 runs to 14 residues. This chain's CDR3 is CASSLGGAGQPQHF. The CDR3 DNA sequence: TGTGCCAGCAGTTTAGGGGGCGCTGGACAGCCCCAGCATTTT. Variable domain in full (rest from reference TRBV28 and TRBJ1-5): DVKVTQSSRYLVKRTGEKVFLECVQDMDHENMFWYRQDPGLGLRLIYFSYDVKMKEKGDIPEGYSVSREKKERFSLILESASTNQTSMYLCASSLGGAGQPQHFGDGTRLSIL.

The V call is TRBV10-1, the J call TRBJ2-6; D uncertain. The CDR3 is made up of 14 amino acids. The germline gives CDR1 WNHNN, CDR2 SYGVQD (reference sequence). Trimming cost V 3 bases and J 1 base, with 4 bases left between them. CDR3 sequence reads: CASSDGSGANVLTF. The CDR3 DNA reads TGCGCCAGCAGTGACGGGTCTGGGGCCAACGTCCTGACTTTC.

This clone showed up just once. V and J are TRBV10-2 and TRBJ1-3; 7 bases align to TRBD1. V was clipped by 2 bases and J by 0 bases; unmatched bases: 1. The CDR3 covers 15 residues. Per germline, CDR1 WSHSY and CDR2 SAAADI. The CDR3 sequence: CASSEGTASGNTIYF. In DNA form, the CDR3 reads TGCGCCAGCAGTGAGGGGACAGCCTCTGGAAACACCATATATTTT.

The rearrangement links TRBV6-1 to TRBJ2-5; 9 nucleotides agree with TRBD1. The DNA matches TRBJ2-7 better at its end, which makes the J call doubtful. In germline, CDR1 is MNHNS, CDR2 SASEGT. The CDR3 runs 14 residues. As DNA, the CDR3 is TGTGCCAGCAAAGGGACAGGGATTTCCGGCGAGCAGTACTTC. This translates into CASKGTGISGEQYF.

The chain recombines TRBV6-1 with TRBJ2-3; 12 bases map to TRBD2. V was clipped by 7 bases and J by 1 base; unmatched bases: 3. The CDR3 sequence is 15 residues long. Germline V gives CDR1 MNHNS, CDR2 SASEGT. CDR3 region: CASNRLAGGTDTQYF. In nucleotides, the CDR3 is TGTGCCAGCAACCGACTAGCGGGAGGCACAGATACGCAGTATTTT.

The rearrangement joins TRBV15 to TRBJ2-5; D may be TRBD1 (5 bases). The V end lost 0 bases, the J end lost 0 bases, and 8 bases lay between the germline ends. CDR1 is LNHNV and CDR2 is YYDKDF in the germline V gene (reference sequence). This CDR3 has 15 residues. In DNA form, the CDR3 reads TGTGCCACCAGCAGAGATACAGGCCACCAAGAGACCCAGTACTTC. It is translated as CATSRDTGHQETQYF.

The J gene is TRBJ1-1, the V gene TRBV25-1, with D possibly TRBD1 on 5 matching bases. Germline V lookup: CDR1 MGHDK, CDR2 SYGVNS. The CDR3 spans 14 residues. Trimming removed 5 bases at V and 5 bases at J, with 15 bases between. The DNA of the CDR3 is TGTGCCAGCAGTCTCGTCCCCAGGGATACTGAAGCTTTCTTT. Protein product: CASSLVPRDTEAFF.